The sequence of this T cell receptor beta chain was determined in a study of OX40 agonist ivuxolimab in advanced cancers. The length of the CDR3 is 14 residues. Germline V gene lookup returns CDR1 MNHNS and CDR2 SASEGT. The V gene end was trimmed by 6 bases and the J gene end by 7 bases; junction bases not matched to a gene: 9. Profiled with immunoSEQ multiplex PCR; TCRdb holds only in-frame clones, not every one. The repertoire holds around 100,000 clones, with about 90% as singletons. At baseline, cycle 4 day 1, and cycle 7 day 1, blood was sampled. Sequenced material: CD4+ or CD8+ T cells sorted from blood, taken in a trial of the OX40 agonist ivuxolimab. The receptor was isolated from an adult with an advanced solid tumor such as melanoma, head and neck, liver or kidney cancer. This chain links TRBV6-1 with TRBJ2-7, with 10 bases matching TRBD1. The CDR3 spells CASRRTGQGYEQYF. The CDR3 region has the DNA TGTGCCAGCAGGAGAACGGGACAGGGGTATGAGCAGTACTTC.